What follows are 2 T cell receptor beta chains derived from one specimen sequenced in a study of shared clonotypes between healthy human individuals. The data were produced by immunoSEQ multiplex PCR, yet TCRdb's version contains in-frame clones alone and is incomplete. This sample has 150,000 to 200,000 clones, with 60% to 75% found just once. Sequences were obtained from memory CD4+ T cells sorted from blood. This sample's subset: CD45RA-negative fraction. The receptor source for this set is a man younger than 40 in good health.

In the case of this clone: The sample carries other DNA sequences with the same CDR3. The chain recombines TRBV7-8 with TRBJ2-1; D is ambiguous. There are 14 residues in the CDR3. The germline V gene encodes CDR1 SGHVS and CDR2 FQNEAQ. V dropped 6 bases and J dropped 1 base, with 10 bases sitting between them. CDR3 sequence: CASSSGPSYNEQFF. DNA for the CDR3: TGTGCCAGCAGTTCCGGGCCTTCCTACAATGAGCAGTTCTTC.

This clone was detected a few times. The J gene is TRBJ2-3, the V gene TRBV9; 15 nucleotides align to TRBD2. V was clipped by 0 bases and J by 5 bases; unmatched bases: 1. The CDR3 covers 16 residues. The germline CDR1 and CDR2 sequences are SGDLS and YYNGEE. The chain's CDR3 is CASSVGGLAGGDTQYF. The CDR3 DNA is TGTGCCAGCAGCGTAGGGGGACTAGCGGGAGGAGATACGCAGTATTTT.